This T cell receptor beta chain came from a study of OX40 agonist ivuxolimab in advanced cancers. For context, the study as a whole: Ivuxolimab was a fully human IgG2 agonistic monoclonal antibody targeting the costimulatory receptor OX40 (CD134). Intravenous ivuxolimab was administered to patients every 2 weeks at six dose levels: 0.01, 0.1, 0.3, 1.5, 3 and 10 mg/kg. Of the roughly 52 dose-escalation patients, hepatocellular carcinoma was present in roughly 19, melanoma in approximately 15, renal cell carcinoma in 9 and head and neck cancer in 9. In the dose-escalation cohort, around four fifths of patients were male, and the mean age was approximately 60 years with a range of about 20 to 90. Patients were allowed to have had prior anti-PD-1, anti-PD-L1 or anti-CTLA-4 therapy, and 30% to 50% of the dose-escalation patients had previously received checkpoint inhibitors. Three dose-escalation patients achieved partial responses, one with hepatocellular carcinoma and two with cutaneous melanoma. Peripheral TCRbeta sequencing aimed to test whether ivuxolimab altered TCR sequence diversity and caused clonal T-cell expansion. The paper covers the monotherapy dose-escalation part of the phase I ivuxolimab trial, which included N = 52 patients. Overall study results and their limits: The antigen specificity of the peripheral T cells that underwent clonal expansion was not determined. After ivuxolimab, CD8+ T cells had more expanded clones than CD4+ T cells on average. Low levels of normalized T-cell clonal expansion were also shown by some nonresponding patients. Partial responders in the 0.1-3.0 mg/kg groups had among the lowest normalized peripheral clonal expansion, especially among CD8+ T cells. At doses from 0.1 to 3.0 mg/kg, clonal expansion was seen in both CD4+ and CD8+ blood T cells between baseline and week 6.

Patients with a history of autoimmune disease or receiving systemic immunosuppression were excluded from the trial. Peripheral blood for TCR sequencing was drawn from every dose cohort at baseline, at cycle 4 day 1 and at cycle 7 day 1. The samples were taken from a phase I, first-in-human, multicenter, open-label dose-escalation trial of ivuxolimab. Adults with locally advanced or metastatic melanoma, renal cell, hepatocellular, or head and neck squamous cell carcinoma were enrolled in the trial. Before TCR sequencing, CD4+ T cells and CD8+ T cells were sorted from peripheral blood as separate populations. The CDR3 spans 16 residues, from the cysteine through the phenylalanine. This entry keeps only the CDR3 DNA: 48 bases, framed from base 1. Germline trimming amounts to 6 bases on V and 4 bases on J, with 12 as the count of junction bases outside the gene matches. According to the germline V gene (reference sequence), CDR1 reads MNHNY and CDR2 reads SVGAGI.

With regard to this clone: What this receptor recognizes is not known. No per-base quality is available; no much larger clone lies one base away.

To sequence the TCRbeta CDR3 region, genomic DNA was isolated from the sorted cells. TCRbeta CDR3 regions were sequenced using the immunoSEQ Assay. In TCRdb, the immuneACCESS table is reduced to in-frame sequences with V and J assigned. These tables do not hold every clone; where another copy was compared, an unresolved V gene accounts for under half, and the others remain unexplained. The sample yields about 80,000 clones; roughly 84% were counted once. Around 6.5% of the sample is in the top ten clones. The receptor was isolated from an adult with an advanced solid tumor such as melanoma, head and neck, liver or kidney cancer. Material: CD4+ or CD8+ T cells sorted from blood, obtained in a trial of the OX40 agonist ivuxolimab. The sequence is built from TRBV6-6 and TRBJ1-3; TRBD1 fits 7 bases in the junction. The base sequence is TGTGCCAGCAGGACTTGGGACAGAAGTCCCGGAAACACCATATATTTT. Its protein product is CASRTWDRSPGNTIYF.